Below are 23 T cell receptor beta chains sequenced from a single sample in a study of OX40 agonist ivuxolimab in advanced cancers. The table came from immunoSEQ multiplex PCR; TCRdb's copy has only in-frame clones and leaves some out. The sample lists over 55,000 clones; about nine tenths were seen once. Here the sequenced sample was CD4+ or CD8+ T cells sorted from blood, taken in a trial of the OX40 agonist ivuxolimab. The receptors originated from an adult with an advanced solid tumor such as melanoma, head and neck, liver or kidney cancer.

The chain combines TRBV7-6 with TRBJ2-5; D is perhaps TRBD1 (6 bases). Germline CDR1 reads SGHVS; CDR2 reads FNYEAQ. Trimming removed 4 bases from V and 2 bases from J, with 11 bases in between. This CDR3 spans 14 amino acids. The CDR3: CASSYVGQQETQYF. The CDR3 bases are TGTGCCAGCAGCTACGTTGGACAGCAAGAGACCCAGTACTTC. Full variable domain (missing parts from reference TRBV7-6 and TRBJ2-5): GAGVSQSPRYKVTKRGQDVALRCDPISGHVSLYWYRQALGQGPEFLTYFNYEAQQDKSGLPNDRFSAERPEGSISTLTIQRTEQRDSAMYRCASSYVGQQETQYFGPGTRLLVL.

The rearrangement joins TRBV9 to TRBJ1-1; 7 bases match TRBD1. V dropped 4 bases and J dropped 2; count of bases not matched to a gene: 5. The CDR3 is 14 residues long. From germline, CDR1 is SGDLS and CDR2 YYNGEE. The CDR3 DNA sequence: TGTGCCAGCAGCCCTCGGGACAGCAACACTGAAGCTTTCTTT. Its translation: CASSPRDSNTEAFF. Combining the CDR3 with reference TRBV9 and TRBJ1-1 gives the whole variable domain DSGVTQTPKHLITATGQRVTLRCSPRSGDLSVYWYQQSLDQGLQFLIQYYNGEERAKGNILERFSAQQFPDLHSELNLSSLELGDSALYFCASSPRDSNTEAFFGQGTRLTVV.

This chain joins TRBV19 and TRBJ2-7; maybe TRBD2 (6 bases). Deletions cut 5 bases from V and 2 bases from J, with 13 bases between. Germline V gives CDR1 LNHDA, CDR2 SQIVND (reference sequence). The CDR3 runs 14 residues. The CDR3 region has the DNA TGTGCCAGTAGTCCGGGGGACGGTGCCTACGAGCAGTACTTC. This sequence encodes CASSPGDGAYEQYF. Complete variable domain (other parts from reference TRBV19 and TRBJ2-7): DGGITQSPKYLFRKEGQNVTLSCEQNLNHDAMYWYRQDPGQGLRLIYYSQIVNDFQKGDIAEGYSVSREKKESFPLTVTSAQKNPTAFYLCASSPGDGAYEQYFGPGTRLTVT.

This chain uses TRBV28 with TRBJ2-1; 11 bases agree with TRBD1. The length of the CDR3 is 15 residues. Germline CDR1 and CDR2: MDHEN and SYDVKM. Trimming took 6 bases from V and 3 from J; bases not matched to a gene: 4. The CDR3 sequence: CASREGTGGYNEQFF. CDR3 DNA: TGTGCCAGCAGGGAAGGGACAGGGGGCTACAATGAGCAGTTCTTC.

The CDR3 sequence: CASSLGQGNTIYF. The CDR3 DNA is TGTGCCAGCAGCCTGGGACAGGGAAACACCATATATTTT. The rearrangement uses TRBV11-2 and TRBJ1-3; 7 nucleotides agree with TRBD1. J gave up 4 bases and V 5 bases, and 2 bases lay outside the gene matches. CDR3 length: 13 residues. Germline V gene sequence: CDR1 SGHAT, CDR2 FQNNGV.

This clone appeared once. The V gene is TRBV7-9, the J gene TRBJ2-2; perhaps D is TRBD1 or TRBD2 (5 bases each). Per the germline V gene, CDR1 is SEHNR and CDR2 is FQNEAQ (reference sequence). The CDR3 extends over 15 amino acids. Between the trimmed V and J ends, which lost 5 bases and 5 bases, there was a span of 15 bases. The CDR3 here is CASSPGTLRTGELFF. In DNA form, the CDR3 reads TGTGCCAGCAGCCCGGGGACCCTGCGAACCGGGGAGCTGTTTTTT.

The V and J genes are TRBV6-5 and TRBJ1-1; maybe TRBD1 (5 bases). This CDR3 has 14 residues. The germline V gene has CDR1 MNHEY and CDR2 SVGAGI. Deletions cut 3 bases from V and 2 bases from J, with 10 bases between. The CDR3 nucleotides read TGTGCCAGCAGTTATCCGACAGTAAACACTGAAGCTTTCTTT. Translating it yields CASSYPTVNTEAFF.

This chain joins TRBV18 and TRBJ2-1; 7 nucleotides match TRBD2. Germline V CDR1 and CDR2: KGHSH, LQKENI. The CDR3 is 17 residues long. The J segment lost 2 bases and the V segment lost 3 bases, leaving 10 bases of the junction unmatched. CDR3 nucleotide sequence: TGTGCCAGCTCACCCCCTAGACTAGCCGTTACCTACAATGAGCAGTTCTTC. It specifies CASSPPRLAVTYNEQFF.

This clone has a single count. The chain carries TRBV10-3 and TRBJ2-7, with 7 bases identical to TRBD1. The trim removed 5 bases at V and 3 bases at J, leaving 4 bases unmatched. Per germline, CDR1 ENHRY and CDR2 SYGVKD. The CDR3 covers 13 residues. The CDR3 reads CAISPDRRYEQYF. The CDR3 region has the DNA TGTGCCATCAGTCCGGACAGGCGCTACGAGCAGTACTTC.

The V and J genes are TRBV7-9 and TRBJ1-5, with 9 bases identical to TRBD1. The V segment lost 5 bases and the J segment 3 bases; nucleotides outside the gene matches: 8. From germline, CDR1 is SEHNR and CDR2 FQNEAQ (reference sequence). The CDR3 loop spans 16 amino acids. DNA of the CDR3: TGTGCCAGCAGCGCCGAGACAGGGGGGTACAATCAGCCCCAGCATTTT. This gives the protein CASSAETGGYNQPQHF.

This clone was found once. This chain connects TRBV5-1 to TRBJ2-4, with D possibly called TRBD1 or TRBD2 (5 bases each). Per the germline V gene, CDR1 is SGHRS and CDR2 is YFSETQ. The CDR3 contains 14 residues. V was trimmed by 3 bases and J by 7 bases, leaving 14 bases between them. CDR3 in DNA: TGCGCCAGCAGCTCAAGGGACGGGCGGAACATTCAGTACTTC. This gives the protein CASSSRDGRNIQYF.

The V call is TRBV2, the J call TRBJ2-6; a weak D match, TRBD2 (5 bases). Germline loops: CDR1 SNHLY, CDR2 FYNNEI. This CDR3 comprises 13 residues. V lost 6 bases and J lost 2, with 5 bases in between. CDR3 sequence reads: CASSGAGANVLTF. DNA for the CDR3: TGTGCCAGCAGCGGGGCTGGGGCCAACGTCCTGACTTTC.

This clone was picked up a small number of times. This sequence joins TRBV27 and TRBJ2-1, with D perhaps TRBD1 or TRBD2 (6 bases each). The CDR3 consists of 16 residues. The germline V and J ends were trimmed by 8 bases and 4 bases, with 21 bases remaining between them. CDR1 and CDR2 from the germline V gene are MNHEY and SMNVEV (reference sequence). In nucleotides, the CDR3 is TGTGCCAGCGCACCCGGAGGGACGACAGGATACAATGAGCAGTTCTTC. The encoded protein is CASAPGGTTGYNEQFF.

The chain employs TRBV18 and TRBJ2-7, with D perhaps matching TRBD1 (5 bases). Germline CDR1 is KGHSH and CDR2 is LQKENI. V lost 0 bases, J lost 6 bases, and 9 bases lay in between. The CDR3 contains 13 residues. CDR3 residues: CASSPPGAGEQYF. Here the CDR3 DNA reads TGTGCCAGCTCACCACCAGGGGCAGGCGAGCAGTACTTC.

V is TRBV5-1 and J is TRBJ2-7, with 9 bases that match TRBD1. The CDR3 runs to 14 residues. Germline values: CDR1 SGHRS, CDR2 YFSETQ. J was trimmed by 4 bases and V by 4 bases; bases with no gene match: 6. CDR3 region: CASSATGGAYEQYF. In DNA, the CDR3 is TGCGCCAGCAGCGCTACAGGGGGCGCGTACGAGCAGTACTTC.

The chain employs TRBV5-6 and TRBJ2-1; 11 bases map to TRBD2. The germline V gene encodes CDR1 SGHDT and CDR2 YYEEEE. The CDR3 runs to 15 residues. Trimming cost V 1 base and J 7 bases; bases outside gene matches: 4. The CDR3 reads CASSLTWTSGNEQFF. CDR3 bases: TGTGCCAGCAGCTTGACATGGACTAGCGGGAATGAGCAGTTCTTC.

The gene calls are TRBV7-6 and TRBJ2-2; D gene uncertain. The CDR3 covers 15 residues. V lost 5 bases and J 0 bases, leaving 10 bases between the germline ends. Germline values: CDR1 SGHVS, CDR2 FNYEAQ. DNA for the CDR3: TGTGCCAGCAGCCCAAGGCGGACGAACACCGGGGAGCTGTTTTTT. Its protein product is CASSPRRTNTGELFF.

This rearrangement joins TRBV5-1 to TRBJ1-4, with D tentatively TRBD1 (6 bases). This CDR3 spans 14 amino acids. The V gene's germline CDR1 is SGHRS and CDR2 YFSETQ. V was cut by 1 base and J by 3 bases, with 7 bases left in between. The CDR3 DNA is TGCGCCAGCAGCTTGTCAGGGGCTAATGAAAAACTGTTTTTT. Protein sequence: CASSLSGANEKLFF.

The rearrangement joins TRBV10-2 to TRBJ1-6; D is unclear. Trimming removed 3 bases from V and 0 bases from J, with 9 bases in between. The CDR3 has 16 amino acids. Germline loops: CDR1 WSHSY, CDR2 SAAADI. The CDR3 loop is CASSELRSSYNSPLHF. The CDR3, as DNA: TGCGCCAGCAGTGAACTCCGGAGCTCCTATAATTCACCCCTCCACTTT.

The chain joins TRBV6-5 to TRBJ2-7; TRBD2 might be the D (6 bases). This CDR3 region has 14 residues. V dropped 2 bases and J dropped 6 bases, with 14 bases sitting between them. CDR1 and CDR2 (germline): MNHEY, SVGAGI. This CDR3 is CASSYTGATSEQYF. The CDR3, as DNA: TGTGCCAGCAGTTACACGGGAGCGACTAGCGAGCAGTACTTC.

The V and J genes are TRBV10-3 and TRBJ1-1; maybe TRBD1 (5 bases). There are 13 residues in the CDR3. The germline V and J ends were trimmed by 8 bases and 1 base, with 11 bases remaining between them. The V gene's germline CDR1 is ENHRY and CDR2 SYGVKD. The CDR3 DNA reads as TGTGCCATCGGGGCTGGGGGGAACACTGAAGCTTTCTTT. Translation gives CAIGAGGNTEAFF.

V usage is TRBV9 and J usage is TRBJ2-2; 8 bases match TRBD2. In germline, CDR1 is SGDLS, CDR2 YYNGEE. After removal of 0 bases from V and 0 bases from J, the junction contained 4 bases not matched to a gene. The CDR3 has 17 amino acids. The CDR3 nucleotides are TGTGCCAGCAGCGTAGGAACTAGCGGAGCGAACACCGGGGAGCTGTTTTTT. It yields the protein CASSVGTSGANTGELFF. The full variable domain, with the rest looked up from reference TRBV9 and TRBJ2-2, is DSGVTQTPKHLITATGQRVTLRCSPRSGDLSVYWYQQSLDQGLQFLIQYYNGEERAKGNILERFSAQQFPDLHSELNLSSLELGDSALYFCASSVGTSGANTGELFFGEGSRLTVL.

The sample holds one count of this clone. The V call is TRBV27, the J call TRBJ1-2; D uncertain. V lost 6 bases and J 6 bases, leaving 20 bases between the germline ends. Germline assignment: CDR1 MNHEY and CDR2 SMNVEV (reference sequence). The length of the CDR3 is 15 residues. The CDR3 protein is CASRPLVRAIDGYTF. CDR3 DNA sequence: TGTGCCAGCAGACCTCTGGTCCGGGCCATAGATGGCTACACCTTC.